This T cell receptor (beta chain) emerged from a study of control samples from healthy donors and cancer patients. The data were produced by immunoSEQ multiplex PCR, yet TCRdb's version contains in-frame clones alone and is incomplete. In the table there are some 150,000 clones, roughly 92% of which are singletons. There are 12 residues in the CDR3. Deletions cut 3 bases from V and 7 bases from J, with 10 bases between. Sequenced sample: blood. This TCR was sampled from a man aged 50 to 60 in good health. The rearrangement links TRBV12-3 or TRBV12-4 to TRBJ2-7; D ambiguous. CDR3 sequence (DNA): TGTGCCAGCAGTTTCGGACCTCGGGAGCAGTACTTC. The encoded protein is CASSFGPREQYF.